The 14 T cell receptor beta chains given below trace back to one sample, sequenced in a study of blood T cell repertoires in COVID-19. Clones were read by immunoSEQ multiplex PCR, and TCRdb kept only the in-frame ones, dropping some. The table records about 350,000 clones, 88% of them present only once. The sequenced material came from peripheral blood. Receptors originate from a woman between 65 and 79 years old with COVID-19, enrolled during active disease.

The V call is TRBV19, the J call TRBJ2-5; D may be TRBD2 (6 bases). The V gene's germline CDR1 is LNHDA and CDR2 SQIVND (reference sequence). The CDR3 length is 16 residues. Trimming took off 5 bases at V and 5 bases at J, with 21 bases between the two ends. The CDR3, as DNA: TGTGCCAGTAGTCTGGGAGGTGTCCCAATCCGGGAGACCCAGTACTTC. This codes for CASSLGGVPIRETQYF. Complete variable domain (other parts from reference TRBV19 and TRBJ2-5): DGGITQSPKYLFRKEGQNVTLSCEQNLNHDAMYWYRQDPGQGLRLIYYSQIVNDFQKGDIAEGYSVSREKKESFPLTVTSAQKNPTAFYLCASSLGGVPIRETQYFGPGTRLLVL.

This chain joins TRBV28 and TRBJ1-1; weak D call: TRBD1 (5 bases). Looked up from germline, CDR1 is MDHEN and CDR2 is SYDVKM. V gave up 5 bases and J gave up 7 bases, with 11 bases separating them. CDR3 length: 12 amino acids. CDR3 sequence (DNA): TGTGCCAGCAGTAAGGGGCACCGTGAAGCTTTCTTT. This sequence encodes CASSKGHREAFF.

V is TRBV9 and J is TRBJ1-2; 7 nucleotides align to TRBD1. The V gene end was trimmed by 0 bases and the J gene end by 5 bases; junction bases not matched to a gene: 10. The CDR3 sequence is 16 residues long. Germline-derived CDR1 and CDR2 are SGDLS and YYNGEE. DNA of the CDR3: TGTGCCAGCAGCGTAGTGTCTGGGCAGGGGGTTTATGGCTACACCTTC. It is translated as CASSVVSGQGVYGYTF. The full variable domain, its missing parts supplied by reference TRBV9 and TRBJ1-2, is DSGVTQTPKHLITATGQRVTLRCSPRSGDLSVYWYQQSLDQGLQFLIQYYNGEERAKGNILERFSAQQFPDLHSELNLSSLELGDSALYFCASSVVSGQGVYGYTFGSGTRLTVV.

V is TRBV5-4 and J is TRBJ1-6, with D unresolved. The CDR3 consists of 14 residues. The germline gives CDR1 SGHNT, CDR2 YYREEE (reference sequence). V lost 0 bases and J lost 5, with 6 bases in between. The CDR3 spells CASSLGANNSPLHF. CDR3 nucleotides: TGTGCCAGCAGCTTGGGTGCTAATAATTCACCCCTCCACTTT. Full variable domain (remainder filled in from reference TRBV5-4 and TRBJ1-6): ETGVTQSPTHLIKTRGQQVTLRCSSQSGHNTVSWYQQALGQGPQFIFQYYREEENGRGNFPPRFSGLQFPNYSSELNVNALELDDSALYLCASSLGANNSPLHFGNGTRLTVT.

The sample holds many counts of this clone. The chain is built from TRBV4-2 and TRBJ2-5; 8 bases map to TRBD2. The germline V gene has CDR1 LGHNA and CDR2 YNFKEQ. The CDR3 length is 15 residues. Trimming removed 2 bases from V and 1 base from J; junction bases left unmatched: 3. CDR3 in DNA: TGTGCCAGCAGCCAAACGCGGGGGGCCCAAGAGACCCAGTACTTC. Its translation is CASSQTRGAQETQYF.

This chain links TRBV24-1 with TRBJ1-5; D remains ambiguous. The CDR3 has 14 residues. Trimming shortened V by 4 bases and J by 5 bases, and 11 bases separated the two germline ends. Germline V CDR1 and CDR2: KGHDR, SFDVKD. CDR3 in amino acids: CATSDPTGDQPQHF. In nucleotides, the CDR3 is TGTGCCACCAGTGACCCGACGGGAGATCAGCCCCAGCATTTT.

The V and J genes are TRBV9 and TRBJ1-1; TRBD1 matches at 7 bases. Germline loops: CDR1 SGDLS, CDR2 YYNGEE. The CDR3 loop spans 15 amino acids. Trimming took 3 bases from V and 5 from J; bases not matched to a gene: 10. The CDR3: CASSDSRGFVTEAFF. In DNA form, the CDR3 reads TGTGCCAGCAGCGACAGCAGGGGGTTCGTTACTGAAGCTTTCTTT.

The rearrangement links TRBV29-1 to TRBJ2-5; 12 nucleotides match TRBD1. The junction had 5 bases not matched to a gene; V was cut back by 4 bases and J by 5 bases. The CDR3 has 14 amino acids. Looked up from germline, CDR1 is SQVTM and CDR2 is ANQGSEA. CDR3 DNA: TGCAGCGTTGGCGGGACAGGGGGCTTGGAGACCCAGTACTTC. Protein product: CSVGGTGGLETQYF.

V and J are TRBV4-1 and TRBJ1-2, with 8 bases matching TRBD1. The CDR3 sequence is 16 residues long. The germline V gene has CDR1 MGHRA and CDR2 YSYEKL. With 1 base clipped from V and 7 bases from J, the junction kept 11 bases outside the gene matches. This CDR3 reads CASSQGPTGEVVGYTF. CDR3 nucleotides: TGCGCCAGCAGCCAAGGACCGACAGGGGAGGTCGTTGGCTACACCTTC.

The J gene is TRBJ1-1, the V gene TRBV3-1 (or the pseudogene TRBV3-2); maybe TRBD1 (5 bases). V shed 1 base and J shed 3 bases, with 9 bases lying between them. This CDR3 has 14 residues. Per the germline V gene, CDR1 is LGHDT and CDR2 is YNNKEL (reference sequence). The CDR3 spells CASSQAVQDTEAFF. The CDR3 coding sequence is TGTGCCAGCAGCCAAGCCGTACAGGACACTGAAGCTTTCTTT.

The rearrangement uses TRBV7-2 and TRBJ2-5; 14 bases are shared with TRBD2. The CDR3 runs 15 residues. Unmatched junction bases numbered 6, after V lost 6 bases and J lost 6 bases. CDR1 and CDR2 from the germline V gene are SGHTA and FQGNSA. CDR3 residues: CASSLTSGGGKTQYF. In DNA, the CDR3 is TGTGCCAGCAGTTTGACTAGCGGGGGGGGAAAGACCCAGTACTTC.

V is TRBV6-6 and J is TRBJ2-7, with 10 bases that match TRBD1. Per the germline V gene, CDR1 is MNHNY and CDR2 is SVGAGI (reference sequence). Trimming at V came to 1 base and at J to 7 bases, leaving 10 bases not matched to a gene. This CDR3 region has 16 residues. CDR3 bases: TGTGCCAGCAGTTACTTCCGGGACAGGGGCTTGGAAGAGCAGTACTTC. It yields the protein CASSYFRDRGLEEQYF.

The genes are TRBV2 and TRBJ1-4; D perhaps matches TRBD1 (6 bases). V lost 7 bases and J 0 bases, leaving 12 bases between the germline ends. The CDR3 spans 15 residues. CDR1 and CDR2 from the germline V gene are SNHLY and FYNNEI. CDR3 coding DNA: TGTGCCAGCACCAAACAGGGTGCAACTAATGAAAAACTGTTTTTT. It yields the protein CASTKQGATNEKLFF.

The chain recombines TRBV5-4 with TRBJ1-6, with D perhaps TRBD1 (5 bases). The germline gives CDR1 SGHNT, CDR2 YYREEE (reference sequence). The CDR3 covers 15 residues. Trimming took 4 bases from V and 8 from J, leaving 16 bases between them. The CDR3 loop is CASSPGRTGDSPLHF. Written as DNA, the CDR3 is TGTGCCAGCAGCCCCGGTCGAACGGGGGATTCACCCCTCCACTTT.